The sequence of this T cell receptor beta chain was determined in a study of blood T cells in healthy people across ages. General observations from the study: With age, beta diversity per million T cells declined roughly linearly, significantly by 30 to 50.

The germline V gene encodes CDR1 MDHEN and CDR2 SYDVKM. V shed 8 bases and J shed 3 bases, with 11 bases lying between them. This CDR3 contains 12 residues. A word on this clonotype: Its antigen is undetermined.

Using a J-beta primer mix together with a sample-barcoded 5' primer, a second PCR was run for roughly 6 to 12 cycles. TCRdb processed the 5' RACE reads anew with MiXCR; each CDR3 protein has one entry. The sample shows about a million distinct CDR3 sequences, 51% of them seen only once. Material for sequencing was blood. The TCR was taken from a woman aged 55 to 70 in good health. This rearrangement joins TRBV28 to TRBJ2-7; a possible D gene is TRBD1 (6 bases). The DNA of the CDR3 is TGTGCCAGCTCGACAGGAGACTACGAGCAGTACTTC. Its protein is CASSTGDYEQYF.